This is a list of T cell receptor beta chains from one sample in a study of T cells in Graves' hyperthyroidism and ophthalmopathy. TCRdb re-derived calls from the multiplex PCR reads in MiXCR, one entry per CDR3 protein. The sample lists hundreds of thousands of distinct CDR3 sequences, approximately 18% seen once, with just under 40% in the top ten. Sequenced material: blood. These receptors all come from a middle-aged man with Graves' ophthalmopathy. Each CDR3 is given with its conserved first and last residue. D genes are given only for firm matches. Rows may omit the clone size; those that give it use once, few, many or a size class.

many | TRBJ2-5 | TRBV7-9 | - | CASSLLDAKETQYF | TGTGCCAGCAGCCTCCTCGACGCCAAAGAGACCCAGTACTTC
- | TRBJ2-1 | TRBV6-1 | TRBD1 | CASSGTGGLSSYNEQFF | TGTGCCAGCAGCGGGACAGGGGGCCTGAGCTCCTACAATGAGCAGTTCTTC
many | TRBJ2-7 | TRBV9 | TRBD2 | CASSVGSGTSGTEQYF | TGTGCCAGCAGCGTAGGGTCCGGGACTAGCGGGACCGAGCAGTACTTC
many | TRBJ1-1 | TRBV30 | TRBD1 | CAWIRTGRNTEAFF | TGTGCCTGGATTCGGACAGGCCGGAACACTGAAGCTTTCTTT
once | TRBJ1-3 | TRBV13 | - | CASSSQDQGGNTIYF | TGTGCCAGCAGCTCCCAGGACCAGGGAGGAAACACCATATATTTT
few | TRBJ1-4 | TRBV7-9 | TRBD1 | CASSLGQGSTNEKLFF | TGTGCCAGCAGCTTGGGACAGGGATCAACTAATGAAAAACTGTTTTTT
- | TRBJ1-5 | TRBV18 | - | CASSGGRDQPQHF | TGTGCCAGCTCAGGTGGGAGGGATCAGCCCCAGCATTTT
many | TRBJ2-3 | TRBV18 | TRBD2 | CASSPGTRADTQYF | TGTGCCAGCTCCCCCGGGACTAGGGCAGATACGCAGTATTTT
few | TRBJ1-2 | TRBV18 | TRBD1 | CASSPTGTTYGYTF | TGTGCCAGCTCACCGACAGGGACGACCTATGGCTACACCTTC
- | TRBJ1-2 | TRBV25-1 | TRBD1 | CASSESEIGQGTYGYTF | TGTGCCAGCAGTGAATCCGAAATCGGACAGGGGACCTATGGCTACACCTTC
many | TRBJ2-5 | TRBV12-3/TRBV12-4 | TRBD2 | CASRPTGRAQETQYF | TGTGCCAGCAGACCAACCGGGAGGGCCCAAGAGACCCAGTACTTC
many | TRBJ2-3 | TRBV7-8 | - | CASSLPQGTDTQYF | TGTGCCAGCAGCTTACCGCAAGGGACAGATACGCAGTATTTT
many | TRBJ2-1 | TRBV18 | - | CASSPSRQDYNEQFF | TGTGCCAGCTCACCAAGTCGGCAGGACTACAATGAGCAGTTCTTC
few | TRBJ2-2 | TRBV4-1 | TRBD2 | CASSLKAGVDGELFF | TGCGCCAGCAGCCTAAAAGCGGGAGTGGACGGGGAGCTGTTTTTT